This T cell receptor (beta chain) came from a study of CD8 T cells in Susac syndrome. Looked up from germline, CDR1 is SGHAT and CDR2 is FQNNGV. Trimming cost V 1 base and J 3 bases, with 12 bases left between them. The CDR3 totals 15 residues. This clonotype was seen just once. In blood CD8+ and CD4+ T cells, TCR beta underwent sequencing. Treatment-naive patients with stable or active relapsing-remitting disease served as multiple sclerosis controls. With random hexamers, reverse transcription was performed on about 0.45 to 1 ug of RNA. TCRdb reprocessed the immunoSEQ multiplex PCR reads via MiXCR and lists one record per CDR3 protein. The sample has roughly 130,000 distinct CDR3 sequences, approximately 95% seen once; the top ten hold over 0.1%.

The sequenced sample consisted of CD4+ T cells from PBMCs. The chain is built from TRBV11-2 and TRBJ2-5; D is possibly TRBD1 (5 bases). This clonotype originated in a human donor with multiple sclerosis. As DNA, the CDR3 is TGTGCCAGCAGCTTAGGACCGACAGTTAAAGAGACCCAGTACTTC. Its protein product is CASSLGPTVKETQYF.